This T cell receptor (beta chain) was retrieved from a study of memory CD8 T cells in hepatitis C reinfection. Study-wide background: A positive HCV RNA test after two negatives ≥60 days apart defined reinfection.

This clone appeared a few times. Other DNA sequences in the sample encode the same CDR3. Time point denoted: pre-reinfection, 55 to 20 weeks before reinfection detection. No in vitro expansion preceded TCR sequencing of the sorted cells. This table comes from immunoSEQ multiplex PCR, and its TCRdb copy is limited to in-frame clones, with some not included. This table holds approximately 51,000 clones, over 85% found once. Sequencing was performed on naive CD8+ T cells sorted from blood. This TCR came from a man between 18 and 35 years old with hepatitis C virus infection.

The CDR3 here is CASSYGTGTEAFF. The CDR3 DNA reads as TGTGCCAGCAGTTACGGGACAGGGACCGAAGCTTTCTTT. The gene calls are TRBV6-5 and TRBJ1-1, with 9 bases matching TRBD1. The trim removed 2 bases at V and 8 bases at J, leaving 3 bases unmatched. Germline lookup yields CDR1 MNHEY and CDR2 SVGAGI. The CDR3 totals 13 residues.